A few counts support the clone carrying this T cell receptor beta chain. Its cognate antigen is unknown. These data come from a study of T cells after yellow fever vaccination. Study-wide background: Fractions with few cells were prepared using SMART-Seq v4 Ultra Low Input.

Template-switching 5'RACE yielded the TCR cDNA; a universal primer site and UMIs were added in the process. TCRdb re-called the 5' RACE reads with MiXCR, one entry per CDR3 protein. The data contain about 370,000 distinct CDR3 sequences, about 9.9% of them seen just once; the ten biggest clones take up roughly 18%. The CDR3 contains 16 residues. V shed 2 bases, J shed 3 bases, and the junction held 6 bases outside the gene matches. Germline V CDR1 and CDR2: SGDLS, YYNGEE. General study findings and limits: Most clones from primary vaccination resurfaced after the booster (approximately 96% CD4, around 90% CD8). Weaker overall, the secondary response nonetheless peaked faster (day 5 versus 15).

This specimen was PBMCs, taken on the day of the first yellow fever vaccination. This clonotype was sampled from a man between 18 and 29 years old who received the YFV17D yellow fever vaccine. The rearrangement links TRBV9 to TRBJ2-1; 9 bases align to TRBD2. CDR3 residues: CASSVALAGLYNEQFF. The CDR3 DNA is TGTGCCAGCAGCGTCGCCCTAGCGGGGCTCTACAATGAGCAGTTCTTC.